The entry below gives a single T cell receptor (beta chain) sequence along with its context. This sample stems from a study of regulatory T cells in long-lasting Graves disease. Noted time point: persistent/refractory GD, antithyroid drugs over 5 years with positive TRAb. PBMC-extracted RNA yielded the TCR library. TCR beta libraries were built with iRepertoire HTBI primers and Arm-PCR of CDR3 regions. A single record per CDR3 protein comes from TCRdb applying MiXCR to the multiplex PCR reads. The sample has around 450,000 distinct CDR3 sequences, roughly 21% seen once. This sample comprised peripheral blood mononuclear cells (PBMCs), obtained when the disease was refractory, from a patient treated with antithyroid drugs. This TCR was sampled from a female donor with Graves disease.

The CDR3 spells CASSFSGLEQYF. CDR3 DNA: TGTGCCAGCAGCTTTTCCGGGCTTGAGCAGTACTTC. The chain links TRBV5-6 to TRBJ2-7; D gene ambiguous. V dropped 2 bases and J dropped 7 bases, with 10 bases sitting between them. This CDR3 is built from 12 residues. From germline, CDR1 is SGHDT and CDR2 YYEEEE.